This T cell receptor beta chain was sequenced for a study of T cell repertoires in cytomegalovirus infection. Study information: CMV infection plus the matching HLA type was flagged by public TCR beta signatures. Whole-study findings and limits: The response measured ex vivo was dominated by TCR beta clonotypes (HLA-C-restricted and CMV-specific). Frequencies of public TCR beta families were cumulated, and this identified carriers of CMV plus the relevant HLA.

Via MiXCR, TCRdb re-called the reads, giving one row per CDR3 protein. Of 480,000 or so distinct CDR3 sequences in the sample, 11% were seen once. This clonotype was counted many times. Its target is unknown. Sequenced material: PBMCs. This sequence originates from a human donor in good health (CMV status not recorded). Some clones in this sample may be carry-over from other donors' samples.

The CDR3 nucleotides are TGTGCCAGCAGCCGTGGGGGGACTAGCGTATACAATGAGCAGTTCTTC. This codes for CASSRGGTSVYNEQFF. This rearrangement joins TRBV4-2 to TRBJ2-1; TRBD2 matches 10 bases. V dropped 4 bases and J dropped 4; count of bases not matched to a gene: 7. Germline V gives CDR1 LGHNA, CDR2 YNFKEQ. The CDR3 length is 16 residues.